This TCR beta chain is drawn from a study of blood T cell repertoires in COVID-19. About the research overall: There were acute and convalescent COVID-19 samples, and they came from the United States, Italy and Spain. Sources were T cells, B-cell-depleted T cells, or PBMCs; the material itself was cDNA or gDNA.

This clone was observed a few times. Authors' data handling: Estimation of nucleated cell counts was performed using reference gene primer amplification. Sequencing used immunoSEQ multiplex PCR; TCRdb keeps in-frame clones, though not all of them. Clonal size and the V and J genes are those of that table, whereas D and trimming came from the DNA. The sample includes roughly 55,000 clones, about four fifths of them seen just once. Specimen: peripheral blood. The TCR was taken from a woman aged 60-70 years with acute or convalescent COVID-19.

The DNA of the CDR3 is TGTGCCAGCAGCTTAGCGCGCCTCACTGAAGCTTTCTTT. This translates into CASSLARLTEAFF. The rearrangement links TRBV7-2 to TRBJ1-1, with no clear D. V lost 0 bases, J lost 4 bases, and 6 bases lay in between. CDR1 SGHTA and CDR2 FQGNSA come from the germline V gene. The CDR3 sequence is 13 residues long.